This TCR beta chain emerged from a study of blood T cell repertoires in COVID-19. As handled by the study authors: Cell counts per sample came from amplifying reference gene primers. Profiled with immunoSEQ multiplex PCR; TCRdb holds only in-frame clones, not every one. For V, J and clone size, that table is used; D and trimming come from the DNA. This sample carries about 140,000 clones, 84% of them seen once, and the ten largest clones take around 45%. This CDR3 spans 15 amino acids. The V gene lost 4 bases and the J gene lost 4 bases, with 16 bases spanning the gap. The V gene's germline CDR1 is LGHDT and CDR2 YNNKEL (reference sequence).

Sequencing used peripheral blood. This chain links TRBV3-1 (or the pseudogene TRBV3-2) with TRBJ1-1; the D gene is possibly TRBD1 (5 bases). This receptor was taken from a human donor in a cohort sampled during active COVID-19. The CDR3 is CASSPSLSGGTEAFF. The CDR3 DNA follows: TGTGCCAGCAGCCCCTCCCTCTCGGGGGGCACTGAAGCTTTCTTT.